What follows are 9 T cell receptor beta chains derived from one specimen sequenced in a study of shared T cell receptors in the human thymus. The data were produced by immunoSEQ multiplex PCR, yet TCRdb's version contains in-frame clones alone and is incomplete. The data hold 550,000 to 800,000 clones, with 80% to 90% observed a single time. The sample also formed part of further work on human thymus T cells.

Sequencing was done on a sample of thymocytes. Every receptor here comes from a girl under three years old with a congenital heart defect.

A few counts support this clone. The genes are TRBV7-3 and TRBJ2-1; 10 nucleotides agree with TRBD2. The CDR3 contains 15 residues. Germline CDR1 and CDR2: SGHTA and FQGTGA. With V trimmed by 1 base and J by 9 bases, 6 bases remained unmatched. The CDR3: CASSLMSGGAIEQFF. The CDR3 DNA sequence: TGTGCCAGCAGCTTAATGAGCGGGGGGGCGATTGAGCAGTTCTTC.

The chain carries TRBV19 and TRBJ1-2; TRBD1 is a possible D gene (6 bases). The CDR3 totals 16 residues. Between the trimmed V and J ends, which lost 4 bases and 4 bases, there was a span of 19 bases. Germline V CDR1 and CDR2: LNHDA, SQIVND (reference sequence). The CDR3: CASSRAEQGAGYGYTF. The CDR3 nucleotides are TGTGCCAGTAGTAGAGCCGAACAGGGCGCCGGCTATGGCTACACCTTC.

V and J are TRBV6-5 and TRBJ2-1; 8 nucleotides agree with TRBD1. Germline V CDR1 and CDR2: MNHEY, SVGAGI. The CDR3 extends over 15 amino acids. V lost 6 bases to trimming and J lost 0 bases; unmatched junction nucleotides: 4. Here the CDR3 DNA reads TGTGCCAGCAGGAATACAGGGGGCTCCTACAATGAGCAGTTCTTC. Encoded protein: CASRNTGGSYNEQFF.

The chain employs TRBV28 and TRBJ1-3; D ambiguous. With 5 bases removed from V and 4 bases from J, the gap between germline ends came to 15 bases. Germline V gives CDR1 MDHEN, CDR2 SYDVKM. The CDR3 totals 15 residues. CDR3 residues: CASSPGYGYGNTIYF. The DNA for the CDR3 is TGTGCCAGCAGTCCCGGGTACGGTTACGGAAACACCATATATTTT.

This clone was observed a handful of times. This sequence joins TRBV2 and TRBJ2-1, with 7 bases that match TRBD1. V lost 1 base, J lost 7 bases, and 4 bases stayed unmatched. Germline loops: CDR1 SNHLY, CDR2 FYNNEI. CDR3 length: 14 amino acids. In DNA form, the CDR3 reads TGTGCCAGCAGTGAAGTCGGCAGGGGGAATGAGCAGTTCTTC. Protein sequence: CASSEVGRGNEQFF.

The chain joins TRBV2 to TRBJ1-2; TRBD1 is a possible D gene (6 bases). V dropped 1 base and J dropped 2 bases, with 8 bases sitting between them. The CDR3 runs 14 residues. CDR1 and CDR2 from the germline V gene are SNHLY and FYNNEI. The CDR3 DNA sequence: TGTGCCAGCAGTGAAGGAACAGGGAACTATGGCTACACCTTC. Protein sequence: CASSEGTGNYGYTF.

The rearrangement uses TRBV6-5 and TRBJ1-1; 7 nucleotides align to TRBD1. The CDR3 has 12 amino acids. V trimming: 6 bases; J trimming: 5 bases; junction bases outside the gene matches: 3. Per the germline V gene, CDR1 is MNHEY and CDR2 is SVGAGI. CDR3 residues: CASRTGETEAFF. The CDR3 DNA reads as TGTGCCAGCAGAACAGGGGAAACTGAAGCTTTCTTT.

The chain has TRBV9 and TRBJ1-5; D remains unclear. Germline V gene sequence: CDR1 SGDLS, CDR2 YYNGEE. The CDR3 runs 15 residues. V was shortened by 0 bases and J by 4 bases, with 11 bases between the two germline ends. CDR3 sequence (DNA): TGTGCCAGCAGCGTAGAGGGAGGGCGGAATCAGCCCCAGCATTTT. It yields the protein CASSVEGGRNQPQHF.

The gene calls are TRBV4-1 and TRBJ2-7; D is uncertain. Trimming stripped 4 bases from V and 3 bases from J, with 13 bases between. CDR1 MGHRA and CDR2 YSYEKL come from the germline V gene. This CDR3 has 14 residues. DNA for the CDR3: TGCGCCAGCAGCCTACTCCGAGGTCGCTACGAGCAGTACTTC. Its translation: CASSLLRGRYEQYF.